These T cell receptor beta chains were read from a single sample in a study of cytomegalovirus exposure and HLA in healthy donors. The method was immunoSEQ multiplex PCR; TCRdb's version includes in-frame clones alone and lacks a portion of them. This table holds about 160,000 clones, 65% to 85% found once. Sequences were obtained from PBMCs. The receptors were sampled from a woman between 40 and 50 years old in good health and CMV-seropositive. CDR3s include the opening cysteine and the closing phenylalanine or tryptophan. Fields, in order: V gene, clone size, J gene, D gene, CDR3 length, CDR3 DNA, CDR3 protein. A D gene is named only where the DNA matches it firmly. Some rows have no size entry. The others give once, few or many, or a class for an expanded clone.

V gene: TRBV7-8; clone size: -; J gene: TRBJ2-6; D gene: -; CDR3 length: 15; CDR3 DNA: TGTGCCAGCAGCTTCGGGTGGGCTGGGGCCAACGTCCTGACTTTC; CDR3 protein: CASSFGWAGANVLTF
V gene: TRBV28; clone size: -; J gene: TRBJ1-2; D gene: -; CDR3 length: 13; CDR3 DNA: TGTGCCAGCAGCCCCCCAGGGAGGGATGGCTACACCTTC; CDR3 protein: CASSPPGRDGYTF
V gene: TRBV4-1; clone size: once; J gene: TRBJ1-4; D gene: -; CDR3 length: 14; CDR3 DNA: TGCGCCAGCAGCCAAGATCCGACAGCAGAAAAACTGTTTTTT; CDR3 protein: CASSQDPTAEKLFF
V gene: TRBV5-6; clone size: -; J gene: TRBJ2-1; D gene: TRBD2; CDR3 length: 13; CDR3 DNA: TGTGCCAGTGCGGGGGGGCCCTACAATGAGCAGTTCTTC; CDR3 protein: CASAGGPYNEQFF
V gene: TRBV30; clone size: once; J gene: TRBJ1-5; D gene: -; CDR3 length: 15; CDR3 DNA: TGTGCCTGGAGTGCTACAGGGATTATTAATCAGCCCCAGCATTTT; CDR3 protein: CAWSATGIINQPQHF
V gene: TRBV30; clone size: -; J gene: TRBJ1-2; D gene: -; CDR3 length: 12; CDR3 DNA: TGTGCCTGGAGTGGGACAAACTATGGCTACACCTTC; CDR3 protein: CAWSGTNYGYTF
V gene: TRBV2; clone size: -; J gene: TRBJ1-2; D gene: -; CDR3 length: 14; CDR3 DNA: TGTGCCAGCAGTGTTGTTCTTGCAATGAGTGGCTACACCTTC; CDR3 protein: CASSVVLAMSGYTF
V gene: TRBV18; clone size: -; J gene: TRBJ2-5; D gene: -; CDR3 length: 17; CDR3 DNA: TGTGCCAGCTCATCCAACCCCCCGCGGGGCCCCCAAGAGACCCAGTACTTC; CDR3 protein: CASSSNPPRGPQETQYF
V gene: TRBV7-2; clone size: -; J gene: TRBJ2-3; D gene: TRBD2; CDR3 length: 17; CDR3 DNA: TGTGCCAGCAGCTCAAGACTCAGCGGGGGGGCCGGGTATACGCAGTATTTT; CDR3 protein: CASSSRLSGGAGYTQYF
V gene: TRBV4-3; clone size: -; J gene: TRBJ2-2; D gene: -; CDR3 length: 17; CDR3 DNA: TGCGCCAGCAGCACAGCACGTGGGGGCGGCAACACCGGGGAGCTGTTTTTT; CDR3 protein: CASSTARGGGNTGELFF
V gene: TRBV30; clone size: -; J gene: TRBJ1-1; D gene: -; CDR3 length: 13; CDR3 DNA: TGTGCCGGAGCCCGCGGGGGAGGCACTGAAGCTTTCTTT; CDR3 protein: CAGARGGGTEAFF
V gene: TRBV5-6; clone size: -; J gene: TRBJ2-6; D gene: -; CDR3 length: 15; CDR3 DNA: TGTGCCAGCAGCCCCATTTCTAATGGGGCCAACGTCCTGACTTTC; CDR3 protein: CASSPISNGANVLTF
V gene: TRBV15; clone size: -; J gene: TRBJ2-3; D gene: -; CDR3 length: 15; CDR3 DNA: TGTGCCACCAGAAGCGGGTACACTAGCACAGATACGCAGTATTTT; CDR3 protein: CATRSGYTSTDTQYF
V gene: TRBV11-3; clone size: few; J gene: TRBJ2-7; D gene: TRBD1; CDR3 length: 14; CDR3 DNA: TGTGCCAGCAGCCCCGGACAGGGGACGGAAGAGCAGTACTTC; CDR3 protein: CASSPGQGTEEQYF
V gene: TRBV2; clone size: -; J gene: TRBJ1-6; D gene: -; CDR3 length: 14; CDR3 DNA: TGTGCCAGCAGTGAGGGGACACGGGCTTCACCCCTCCACTTT; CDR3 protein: CASSEGTRASPLHF
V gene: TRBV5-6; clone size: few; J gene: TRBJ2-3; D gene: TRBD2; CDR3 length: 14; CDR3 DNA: TGTGCCAGCAGCTTGGCCGCGGGGGGTGATACGCAGTATTTT; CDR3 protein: CASSLAAGGDTQYF
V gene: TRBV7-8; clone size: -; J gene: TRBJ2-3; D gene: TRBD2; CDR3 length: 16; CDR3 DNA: TGTGCCAGCAGCTTAGTAGCGGGGGGGTTGCCAGATACGCAGTATTTT; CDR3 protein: CASSLVAGGLPDTQYF
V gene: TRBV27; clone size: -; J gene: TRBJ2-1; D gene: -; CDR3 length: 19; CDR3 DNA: TGTGCCAGCAGTTTAGTCCGTCTTGTCTCATCTAGCTCCTACAATGAGCAGTTCTTC; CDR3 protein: CASSLVRLVSSSSYNEQFF
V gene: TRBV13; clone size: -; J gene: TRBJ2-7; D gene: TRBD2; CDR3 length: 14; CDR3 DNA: TGTGCCAGCAGCCCGGGTGGGGGGGCCTACGAGCAGTACTTC; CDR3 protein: CASSPGGGAYEQYF
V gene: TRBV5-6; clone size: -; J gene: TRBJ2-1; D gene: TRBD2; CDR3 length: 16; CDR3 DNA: TGTGCCAGCAGCTTACCCCTAGCGGGGGGTCGGAATGAGCAGTTCTTC; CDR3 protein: CASSLPLAGGRNEQFF
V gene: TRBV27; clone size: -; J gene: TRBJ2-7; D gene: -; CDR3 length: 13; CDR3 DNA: TGTGCCATCAGGACTACAGGGTCCTACGAGCAGTACTTC; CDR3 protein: CAIRTTGSYEQYF
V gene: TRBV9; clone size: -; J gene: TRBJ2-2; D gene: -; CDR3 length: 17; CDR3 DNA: TGTGCCAGCAGCACCCAAGCCGACAGGCCGAACACCGGGGAGCTGTTTTTT; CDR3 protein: CASSTQADRPNTGELFF
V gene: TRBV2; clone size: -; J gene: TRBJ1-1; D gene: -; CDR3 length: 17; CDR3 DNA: TGTGCCAGCATCCAGATTCACCAGGTTATTTCGAACACTGAAGCTTTCTTT; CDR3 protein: CASIQIHQVISNTEAFF